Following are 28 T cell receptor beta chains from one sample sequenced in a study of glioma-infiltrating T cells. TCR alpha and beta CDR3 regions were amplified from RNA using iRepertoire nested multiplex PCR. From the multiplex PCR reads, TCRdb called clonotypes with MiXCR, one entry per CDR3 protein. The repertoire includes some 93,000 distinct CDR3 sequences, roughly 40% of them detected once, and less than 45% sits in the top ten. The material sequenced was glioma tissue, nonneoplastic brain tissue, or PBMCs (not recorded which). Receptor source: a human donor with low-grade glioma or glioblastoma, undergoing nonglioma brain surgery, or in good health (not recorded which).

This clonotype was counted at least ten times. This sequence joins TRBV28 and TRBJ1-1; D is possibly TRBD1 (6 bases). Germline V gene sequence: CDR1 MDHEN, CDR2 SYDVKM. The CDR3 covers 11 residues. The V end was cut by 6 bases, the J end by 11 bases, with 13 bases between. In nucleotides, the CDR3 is TGTGCCAGCAGATACAGGGATATGGCTTTCTTT. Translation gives CASRYRDMAFF.

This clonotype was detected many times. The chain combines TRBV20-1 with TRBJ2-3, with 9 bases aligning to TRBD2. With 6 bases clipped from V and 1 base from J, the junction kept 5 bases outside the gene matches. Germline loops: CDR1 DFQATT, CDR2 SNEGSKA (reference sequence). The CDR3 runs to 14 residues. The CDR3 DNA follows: TGCAGTGCGCCAACTAGCGGGCGCACAGATACGCAGTATTTT. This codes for CSAPTSGRTDTQYF.

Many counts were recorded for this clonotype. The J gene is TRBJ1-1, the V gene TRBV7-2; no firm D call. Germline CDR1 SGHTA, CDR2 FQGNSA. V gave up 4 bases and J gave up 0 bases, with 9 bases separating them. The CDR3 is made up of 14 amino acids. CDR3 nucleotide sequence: TGTGCCAGCAGCTCCGGAAATATGAACACTGAAGCTTTCTTT. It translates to CASSSGNMNTEAFF.

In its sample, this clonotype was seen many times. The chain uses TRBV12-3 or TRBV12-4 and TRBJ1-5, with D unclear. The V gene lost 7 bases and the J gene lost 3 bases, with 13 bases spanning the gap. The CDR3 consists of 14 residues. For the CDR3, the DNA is TGTGCCAGCAACACTGGAGGTGACAATCAGCCCCAGCATTTT. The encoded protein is CASNTGGDNQPQHF.

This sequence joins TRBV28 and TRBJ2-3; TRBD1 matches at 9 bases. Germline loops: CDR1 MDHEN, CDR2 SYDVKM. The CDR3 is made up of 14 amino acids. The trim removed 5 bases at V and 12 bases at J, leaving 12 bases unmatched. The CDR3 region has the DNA TGTGCCAGCAGTGGGGACAGGGAAGGGGGGACCCAGTATTTT. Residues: CASSGDREGGTQYF.

The CDR3 is CASSELSGAYNEQFF. For the CDR3, the DNA is TGTGCCAGCAGTGAACTATCGGGTGCCTACAATGAGCAGTTCTTC. The chain uses TRBV6-1 and TRBJ2-1; D gene unclear. Germline assignment: CDR1 MNHNS and CDR2 SASEGT. Deletions cut 2 bases from V and 2 bases from J, with 10 bases between. The CDR3 runs 15 residues.

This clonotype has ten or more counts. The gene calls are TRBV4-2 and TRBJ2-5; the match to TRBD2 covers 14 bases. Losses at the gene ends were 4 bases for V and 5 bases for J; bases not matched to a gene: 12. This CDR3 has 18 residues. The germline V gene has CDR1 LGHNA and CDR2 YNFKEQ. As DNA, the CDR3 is TGTGCCAGCAGCCCATCGGGACTAGCGGGAGTCGGGGGGGAGACCCAGTACTTC. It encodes CASSPSGLAGVGGETQYF.

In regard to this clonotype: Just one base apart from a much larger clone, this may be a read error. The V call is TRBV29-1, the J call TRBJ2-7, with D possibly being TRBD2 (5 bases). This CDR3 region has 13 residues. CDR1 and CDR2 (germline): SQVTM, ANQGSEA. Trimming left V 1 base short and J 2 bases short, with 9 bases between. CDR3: CSVEGTSAYEQYF. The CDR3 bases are TGCAGCGTTGAAGGCACTAGTGCCTACGAGCAGTACTTC.

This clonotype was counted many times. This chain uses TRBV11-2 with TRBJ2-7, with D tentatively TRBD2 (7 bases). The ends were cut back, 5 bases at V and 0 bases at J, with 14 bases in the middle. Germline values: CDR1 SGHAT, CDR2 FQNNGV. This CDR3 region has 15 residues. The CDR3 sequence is CASSRGGGSSYEQYF. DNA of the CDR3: TGTGCCAGCAGCCGCGGGGGCGGAAGCTCCTACGAGCAGTACTTC.

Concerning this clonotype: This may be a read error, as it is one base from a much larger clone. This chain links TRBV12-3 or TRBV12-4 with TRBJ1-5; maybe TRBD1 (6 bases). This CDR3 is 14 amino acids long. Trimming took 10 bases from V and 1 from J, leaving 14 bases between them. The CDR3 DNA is TGTGCCATCAACAACGGGGGCAGCAATCAGCCCCAGCATTTT. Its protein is CAINNGGSNQPQHF.

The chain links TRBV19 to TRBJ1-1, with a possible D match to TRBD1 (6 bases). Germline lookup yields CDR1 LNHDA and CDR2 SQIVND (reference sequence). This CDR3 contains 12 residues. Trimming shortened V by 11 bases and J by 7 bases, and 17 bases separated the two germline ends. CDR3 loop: CAVNDRRFEAFF. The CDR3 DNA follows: TGTGCCGTTAATGACAGGAGATTTGAAGCTTTCTTT.

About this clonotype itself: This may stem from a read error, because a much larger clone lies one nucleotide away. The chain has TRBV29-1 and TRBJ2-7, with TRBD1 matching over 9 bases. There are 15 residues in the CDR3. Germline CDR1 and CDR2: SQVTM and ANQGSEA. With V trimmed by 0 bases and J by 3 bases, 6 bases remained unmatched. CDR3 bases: TGCAGCGTTGAAGATGGGCCGACAGGGGGCTACGAGCAGTACTTC. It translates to CSVEDGPTGGYEQYF.

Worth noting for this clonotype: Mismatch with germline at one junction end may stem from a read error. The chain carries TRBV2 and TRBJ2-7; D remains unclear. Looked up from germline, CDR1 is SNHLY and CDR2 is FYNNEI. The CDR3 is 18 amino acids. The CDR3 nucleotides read TGTGCCAGCAGTGCTATTGTAACCTCGCCTTCCAGCTACTACGAGCAATACTTC. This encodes CASSAIVTSPSSYYEQYF.

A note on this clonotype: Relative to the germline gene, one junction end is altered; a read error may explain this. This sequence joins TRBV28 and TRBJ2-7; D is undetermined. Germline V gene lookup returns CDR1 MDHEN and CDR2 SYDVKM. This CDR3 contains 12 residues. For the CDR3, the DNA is TGTGCCGGCAGTCTCCTGATGTACGAGCAGTACTTC. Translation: CAGSLLMYEQYF.

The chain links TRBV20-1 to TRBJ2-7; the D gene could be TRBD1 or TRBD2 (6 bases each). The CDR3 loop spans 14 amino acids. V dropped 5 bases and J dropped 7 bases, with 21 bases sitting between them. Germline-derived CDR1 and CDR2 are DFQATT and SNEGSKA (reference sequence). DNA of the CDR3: TGCAGTGCTCGGGGGCGAGTGGTGGTCAATGAGCAGTACTTC. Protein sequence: CSARGRVVVNEQYF.

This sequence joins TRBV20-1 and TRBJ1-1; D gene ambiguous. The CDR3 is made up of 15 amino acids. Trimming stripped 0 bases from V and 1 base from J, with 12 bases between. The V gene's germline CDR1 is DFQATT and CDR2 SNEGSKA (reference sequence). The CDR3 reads CSAREAGGPNTEAFF. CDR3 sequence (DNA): TGCAGTGCTAGAGAAGCGGGAGGGCCGAACACTGAAGCTTTCTTT.

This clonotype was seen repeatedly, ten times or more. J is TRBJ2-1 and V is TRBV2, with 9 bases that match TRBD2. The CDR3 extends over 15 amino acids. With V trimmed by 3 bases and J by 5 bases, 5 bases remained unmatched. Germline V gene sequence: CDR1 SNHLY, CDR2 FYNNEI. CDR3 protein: CASSEGGGANNEQFF. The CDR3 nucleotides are TGTGCCAGCAGTGAGGGCGGGGGGGCCAACAATGAGCAGTTCTTC.

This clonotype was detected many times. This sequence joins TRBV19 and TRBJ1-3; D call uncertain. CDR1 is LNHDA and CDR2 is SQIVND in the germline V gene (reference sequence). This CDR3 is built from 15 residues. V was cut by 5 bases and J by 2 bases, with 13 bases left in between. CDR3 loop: CASSVSARPGNTIYF. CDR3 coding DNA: TGTGCCAGTAGTGTTTCCGCTCGGCCTGGAAACACCATATATTTT.

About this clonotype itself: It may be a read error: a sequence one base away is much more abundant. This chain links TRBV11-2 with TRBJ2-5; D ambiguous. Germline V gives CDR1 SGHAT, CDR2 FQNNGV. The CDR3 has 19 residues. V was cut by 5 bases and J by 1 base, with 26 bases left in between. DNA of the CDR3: TGTGCCAGCAGCCGGACCGTGACACAAAGTTGGATAATCCAAGAGACCCAGTACTTC. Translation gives CASSRTVTQSWIIQETQYF. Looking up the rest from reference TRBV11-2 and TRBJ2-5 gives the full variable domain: EAGVAQSPRYKIIEKRQSVAFWCNPISGHATLYWYQQILGQGPKLLIQFQNNGVVDDSQLPKDRFSAERLKGVDSTLKIQPAKLEDSAVYLCASSRTVTQSWIIQETQYFGPGTRLLVL.

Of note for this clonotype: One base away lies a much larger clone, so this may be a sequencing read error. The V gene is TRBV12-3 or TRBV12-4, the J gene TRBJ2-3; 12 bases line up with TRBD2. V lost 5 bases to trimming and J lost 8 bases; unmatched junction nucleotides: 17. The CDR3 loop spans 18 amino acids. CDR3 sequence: CASSLGLMTSGSSVTQYF. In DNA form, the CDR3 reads TGTGCCAGCAGTCTCGGACTAATGACTAGCGGGAGCTCAGTTACGCAGTATTTT.

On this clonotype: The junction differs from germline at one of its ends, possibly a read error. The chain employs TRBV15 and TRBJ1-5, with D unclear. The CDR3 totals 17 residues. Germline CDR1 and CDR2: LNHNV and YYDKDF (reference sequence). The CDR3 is CASSLSTPGNTNQPQHF. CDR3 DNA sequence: TGTGCCAGCAGCTTAAGTACCCCGGGGAATACCAATCAGCCCCAGCATTTT.

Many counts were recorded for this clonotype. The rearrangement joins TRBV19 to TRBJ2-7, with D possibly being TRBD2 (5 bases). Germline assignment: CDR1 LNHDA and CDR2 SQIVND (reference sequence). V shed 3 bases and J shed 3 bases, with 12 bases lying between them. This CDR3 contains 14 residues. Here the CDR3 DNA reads TGTGCCAGTAGTATCTCCGGGATTAACTACGAGCAGTACTTC. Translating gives CASSISGINYEQYF.

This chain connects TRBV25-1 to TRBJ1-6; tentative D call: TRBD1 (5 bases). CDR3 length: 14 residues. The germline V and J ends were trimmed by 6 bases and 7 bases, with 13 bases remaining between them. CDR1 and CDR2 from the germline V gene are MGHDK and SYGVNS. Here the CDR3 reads CASSQQGRNSPLHF. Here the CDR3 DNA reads TGTGCCAGCAGCCAGCAGGGAAGGAATTCACCCCTCCACTTT.

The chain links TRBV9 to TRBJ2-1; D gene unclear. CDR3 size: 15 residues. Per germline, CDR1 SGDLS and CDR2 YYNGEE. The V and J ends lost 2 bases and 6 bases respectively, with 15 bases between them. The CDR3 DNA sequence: TGTGCCAGCAGCGTGGATACCCGAAAGCCCAATGAGCAGTTCTTC. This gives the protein CASSVDTRKPNEQFF.

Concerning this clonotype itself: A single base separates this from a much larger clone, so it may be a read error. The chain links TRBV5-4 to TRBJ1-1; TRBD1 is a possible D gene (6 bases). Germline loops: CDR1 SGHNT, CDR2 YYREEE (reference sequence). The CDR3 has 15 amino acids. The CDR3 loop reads CARSLSSGVGTEAFF. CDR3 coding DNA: TGTGCCAGAAGCTTGTCATCAGGGGTAGGAACTGAAGCTTTCTTT.

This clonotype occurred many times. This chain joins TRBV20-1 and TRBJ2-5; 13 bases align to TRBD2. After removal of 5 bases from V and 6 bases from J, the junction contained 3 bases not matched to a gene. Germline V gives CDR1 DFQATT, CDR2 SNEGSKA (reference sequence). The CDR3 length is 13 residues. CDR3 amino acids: CSAGLAGVKTQYF. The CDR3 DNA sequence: TGCAGTGCTGGACTAGCGGGAGTAAAGACCCAGTACTTC.

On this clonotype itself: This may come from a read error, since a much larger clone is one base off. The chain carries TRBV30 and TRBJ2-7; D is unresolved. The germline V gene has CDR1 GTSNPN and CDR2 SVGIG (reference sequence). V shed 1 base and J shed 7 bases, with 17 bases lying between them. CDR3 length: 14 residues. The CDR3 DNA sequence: TGTGCCTGGAGTGCGGAGAGGACCTACAATGAGCAGTACTTC. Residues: CAWSAERTYNEQYF. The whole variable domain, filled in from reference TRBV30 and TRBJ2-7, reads SQTIHQWPATLVQPVGSPLSLECTVEGTSNPNLYWYRQAAGRGLQLLFYSVGIGQISSEVPQNLSASRPQDRQFILSSKKLLLSDSGFYLCAWSAERTYNEQYFGPGTRLTVT.

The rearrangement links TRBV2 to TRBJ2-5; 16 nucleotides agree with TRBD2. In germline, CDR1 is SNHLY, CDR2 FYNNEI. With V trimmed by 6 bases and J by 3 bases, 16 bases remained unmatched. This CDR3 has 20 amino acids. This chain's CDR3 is CASSRPGTSGGARLKETQYF. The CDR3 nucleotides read TGTGCCAGCAGCCGTCCCGGGACTAGCGGGGGGGCAAGACTAAAAGAGACCCAGTACTTC.